One T cell receptor (beta chain) is described in this entry. This clonotype came up many times. It has no known antigen specificity. Base qualities were left out, and no much larger clone turns up one base away. V is cut by 5 bases and J by 0 bases, and the space between the germline ends is 14 bases. The CDR3 has 15 amino acids, counting the end cysteine and phenylalanine. Just the 45-base CDR3 DNA is kept, in frame starting at base 1. These data are taken from a study of T cells after yellow fever vaccination (dated by TCRdb to the late 2010s). About the investigation overall: The SMART-Seq v4 Ultra Low Input RNA kit was used to prepare libraries from fractions with low cell numbers. Bulk TCR alpha and beta repertoires were sequenced longitudinally to track T-cell clones before and after primary and booster YFV17D yellow fever vaccination. Two healthy male donors, one aged 18 to 29 and one aged 30 to 39 years, made up the cohort. Bulk PBMC replicates and cell subsets were isolated from blood drawn at multiple timepoints before and after both primary and secondary immunization. General findings and caveats noted by the study authors: Because abundant contaminating clonotypes from the bulk population could be contained in FACS-sorted repertoires, computational filtering was required. After the booster, most clones that had expanded after primary vaccination were detected again (about 95% of CD4 and around nine tenths of CD8), suggesting broad maintenance of memory. Because only a couple of donors were included in the study, the extent to which the findings can be generalized is limited. A small fraction of clonotypes appeared in both the CD4 and CD8 compartments, likely as a result of convergent recombination. Compared with the primary T-cell response, the secondary T-cell response was faster but weaker, reaching its peak on day 5 rather than on day 15.

These reads were obtained on an Illumina NovaSeq 6000. TCR cDNA was synthesized by 5'RACE template switching, which introduced a universal primer site and unique molecular identifiers. Priming for cDNA synthesis came from both the TCR alpha and TCR beta constant segments. Two PCR steps were used to amplify libraries, with sample barcodes and sequencing adapters being added in the second step. Sequencing of libraries was performed on Illumina HiSeq 2500 (2x100 bp) or NovaSeq (2x150 bp). In the source study's methods: Reads were demultiplexed and collapsed into UMI consensus sequences with MIGEC, and V(D)J alignment was performed with MiXCR. Vaccine-responding clonotypes were identified with edgeR using replicate PBMC samples, with FDR below 0.01 and a log2 fold change above 5 up to day 15 being required. Each bulk clonotype received a CD4 or CD8 identity based on whether the sequenced CD4 or CD8 repertoire contained that clonotype at higher abundance. TCRdb reworked the public reads: Q25 trimming with fastp, MiXCR clone assembly, productive beta chains retained. Rows matching on CDR3 protein sequence are summarized as one entry with the most common DNA and genes. The V and J calls and clone size come from TCRdb's table, not from the authors' own analysis. The sample has approximately 120,000 distinct CDR3 sequences on record, over 8% of them singletons. 40% of the sample is in the top ten clones.

The sample's treatment or condition label, in plain terms: live attenuated yellow fever vaccine strain. A standard Ficoll-Paque protocol was used to isolate PBMCs from peripheral blood. Dynabeads CD4 and CD8 positive selection kits were used to isolate the CD4 and CD8 T-cell fractions. RNA was extracted with TriZol from bulk PBMCs, CD4 and CD8 fractions, and dextramer-positive and dextramer-negative fractions. The TCR sequence derives from a man younger than 35 who received the YFV17D yellow fever vaccine. The material sequenced was CD8+ T cells sorted from PBMCs, taken on the day of the yellow fever booster vaccination. This sequence uses TRBV12-3 or TRBV12-4 and TRBJ2-7, with no D gene named confidently. The CDR3 region: CASSPWVDSSYEQYF. In nucleotides, the sequence is TGTGCCAGCAGTCCATGGGTGGATAGCTCCTACGAGCAGTACTTC.